The 26 T cell receptor beta chains below come from one sample, sequenced in a study of shared clonotypes between healthy human individuals. Method: immunoSEQ multiplex PCR; TCRdb's copy keeps in-frame clones and lacks some. The repertoire holds around 200,000 clones, with around 63% as singletons. Sequenced sample: memory CD4+ T cells sorted from blood. Subset specified: CD45RA-negative fraction. These receptor sequences come from a man aged 25 to 40 in good health.

In DNA, the CDR3 is TGTGCCAGCAGCCGCGGGAGGGAGCGGGGCAATGAGCAGTTCTTC. Its protein product is CASSRGRERGNEQFF. This chain joins TRBV7-6 and TRBJ2-1, with 9 nucleotides matching TRBD2. The ends lost 5 bases at V and 6 bases at J; junction bases unmatched: 8. The CDR3 is 15 residues long. Germline CDR1 reads SGHVS; CDR2 reads FNYEAQ.

About this clone: Distinct nucleotide sequences in the sample also encode this CDR3. This chain joins TRBV12-5 and TRBJ1-1; D unresolved. This CDR3 is 14 amino acids long. Trimming took 5 bases from V and 1 from J, leaving 11 bases between them. Looked up from germline, CDR1 is LGHNT and CDR2 is FRNRAP. CDR3 sequence: CASGTGGQNTEAFF. CDR3 DNA: TGTGCTAGTGGTACGGGAGGCCAGAACACTGAAGCTTTCTTT.

This clone has a handful of counts. This chain links TRBV5-1 with TRBJ1-4, with a possible D match to TRBD1 (6 bases). V lost 4 bases and J lost 5, with 18 bases in between. CDR1 is SGHRS, CDR2 YFSETQ, per germline. The CDR3 has 16 residues. CDR3 amino acids: CASSLRPEGGNEKLFF. CDR3 sequence (DNA): TGCGCCAGCAGCCTACGGCCTGAAGGGGGGAATGAAAAACTGTTTTTT.

This clone was detected a few times. The chain couples TRBV7-9 to TRBJ2-1, with 16 bases identical to TRBD2. V gave up 5 bases and J gave up 6 bases; unmatched junction bases: 7. CDR3 length: 17 amino acids. Per germline, CDR1 SEHNR and CDR2 FQNEAQ (reference sequence). Here the CDR3 DNA reads TGTGCCAGCAGCGCCGGGACTAGCGGGAGGGTGGGCAATGAGCAGTTCTTC. Its protein is CASSAGTSGRVGNEQFF.

This chain uses TRBV21-1 with TRBJ1-5. TRBV21-1 is noted as a pseudogene. The CDR3 is 16 residues long. This chain's CDR3 is CASSRRWRHPNQPQHF. The CDR3 DNA reads as TGTGCCAGCAGCAGGAGGTGGAGACACCCAAATCAGCCCCAGCATTTT.

The V call is TRBV7-2, the J call TRBJ1-1; no clear D gene. Germline-derived CDR1 and CDR2 are SGHTA and FQGNSA. Trimming left V 1 base short and J 4 bases short, with 10 bases between. The CDR3 length is 14 residues. The CDR3 DNA reads TGTGCCAGCAGCTTAGAAGTCTACGTCACTGAAGCTTTCTTT. Translation: CASSLEVYVTEAFF.

The V gene is TRBV18, the J gene TRBJ2-1; D is possibly TRBD2 (5 bases). Germline V gene data show CDR1 as KGHSH and CDR2 as LQKENI. The CDR3 runs to 16 residues. V was shortened by 3 bases and J by 9 bases, with 21 bases between the two germline ends. The CDR3 sequence: CASSPLSVGETGEQFF. DNA of the CDR3: TGTGCCAGCTCACCCCTTAGCGTGGGAGAAACGGGTGAGCAGTTCTTC.

CDR3 DNA: TGCGCCAGCAGCAACCGGCCCCGGGAGAATGAGCAGTTCTTC. Amino acids: CASSNRPRENEQFF. The chain joins TRBV5-1 to TRBJ2-1; D may be TRBD2 (6 bases). The CDR3 is 14 residues long. Per germline, CDR1 SGHRS and CDR2 YFSETQ. The V gene lost 4 bases and the J gene lost 7 bases, with 15 bases spanning the gap.

This chain joins TRBV29-1 and TRBJ2-1; 7 positions agree with TRBD1. The ends lost 2 bases at V and 9 bases at J; junction bases unmatched: 10. There are 14 residues in the CDR3. CDR1 is SQVTM and CDR2 is ANQGSEA in the germline V gene. CDR3 sequence (DNA): TGCAGCGTTGAAAGGACAGGTTTACAAGGTGAGCAGTTCTTC. Translation: CSVERTGLQGEQFF.

This clone turned up a few times. The rearrangement joins TRBV19 to TRBJ2-3; D possibly corresponds to TRBD1 (5 bases). With 4 bases removed from V and 1 base from J, the gap between germline ends came to 9 bases. Germline CDR1 LNHDA, CDR2 SQIVND (reference sequence). The CDR3 totals 14 residues. This CDR3 is CASSTRVGTDTQYF. CDR3 coding DNA: TGTGCCAGTAGTACCAGGGTTGGCACAGATACGCAGTATTTT.

The chain has TRBV27 and TRBJ2-2; TRBD1 agrees at 9 bases. Germline lookup yields CDR1 MNHEY and CDR2 SMNVEV (reference sequence). The CDR3 runs 18 residues. The ends lost 5 bases at V and 1 base at J; junction bases unmatched: 11. The CDR3 protein is CASSKGQGLPRNTGELFF. CDR3 nucleotide sequence: TGTGCCAGCAGTAAGGGACAGGGCCTCCCTCGGAACACCGGGGAGCTGTTTTTT.

The chain joins TRBV7-2 to TRBJ2-3; a possible D gene is TRBD2 (6 bases). This CDR3 spans 15 amino acids. CDR1 is SGHTA and CDR2 is FQGNSA in the germline V gene. Between the trimmed V and J ends, which lost 1 base and 4 bases, there was a span of 12 bases. CDR3 DNA: TGTGCCAGCAGCTTAGGGGAGTGGGACTCAGATACGCAGTATTTT. It yields the protein CASSLGEWDSDTQYF.

J is TRBJ2-3 and V is TRBV11-3; TRBD1 matches 7 bases. The CDR3 extends over 13 amino acids. CDR1 is SGHNT and CDR2 is YENEEA in the germline V gene. With 4 bases clipped from V and 8 bases from J, the junction kept 6 bases outside the gene matches. The CDR3 DNA reads as TGTGCCAGCAGCTCACCGGGACAGCCTACGCAGTATTTT. Protein sequence: CASSSPGQPTQYF.

The V call is TRBV5-1, the J call TRBJ1-2; 10 nucleotides agree with TRBD1. The CDR3 spans 15 residues. Germline-derived CDR1 and CDR2 are SGHRS and YFSETQ. Germline trimming cut 4 bases from V and 8 bases from J; bases unmatched to any gene: 11. Written as DNA, the CDR3 is TGCGCCAGCAGCATACCGGGACAGGGGCCGCTCGGCTACACCTTC. As protein: CASSIPGQGPLGYTF.

The sample holds a few counts of this clone. The chain uses TRBV11-3 and TRBJ2-1; either TRBD1 or TRBD2 may supply D (5 bases each). Trimming took 5 bases from V and 4 from J, leaving 9 bases between them. This CDR3 comprises 13 residues. Germline values: CDR1 SGHNT, CDR2 YENEEA. The CDR3 spells CASSRGQYNEQFF. The CDR3 DNA reads as TGTGCCAGCAGCCGGGGCCAGTACAATGAGCAGTTCTTC.

The rearrangement links TRBV14 to TRBJ2-7; TRBD1 matches at 9 bases. The CDR3 has 15 amino acids. Trimming cost V 4 bases and J 3 bases; bases outside gene matches: 7. The V gene's germline CDR1 is SGHDN and CDR2 FVKESK. As DNA, the CDR3 is TGTGCCAGCAGCCGGCCGGGACAGGGAAACTACGAGCAGTACTTC. Its protein is CASSRPGQGNYEQYF.

The V gene is TRBV5-4, the J gene TRBJ2-6; 7 bases line up with TRBD2. Trimming cost V 3 bases and J 4 bases; bases outside gene matches: 13. The CDR3 runs 18 residues. Germline V gives CDR1 SGHNT, CDR2 YYREEE (reference sequence). In DNA form, the CDR3 reads TGTGCCAGCAGCTCTCAGACTAGCCCCTTCTCCGGGGCCAACGTCCTGACTTTC. This encodes CASSSQTSPFSGANVLTF.

The V call is TRBV9, the J call TRBJ2-7; the match to TRBD2 covers 11 bases. Trimming removed 6 bases from V and 4 bases from J; junction bases left unmatched: 9. This CDR3 is 15 amino acids long. Germline V gives CDR1 SGDLS, CDR2 YYNGEE. DNA for the CDR3: TGTGCCAGCACCCCAGGGACTAGCGGCTCTTACGAGCAGTACTTC. Translation gives CASTPGTSGSYEQYF.

In DNA form, the CDR3 reads TGTGCCAGCAATTTAGACAGGGGGTATAAACTGTTTTTT. Translating gives CASNLDRGYKLFF. V and J are TRBV2 and TRBJ1-4; 9 bases map to TRBD1. V shed 7 bases, J shed 11 bases, and the junction held 8 bases outside the gene matches. The germline gives CDR1 SNHLY, CDR2 FYNNEI. The CDR3 length is 13 residues.

The chain combines TRBV2 with TRBJ2-5; D is ambiguous. This CDR3 comprises 9 residues. Trimming took 8 bases from V and 6 from J, leaving 4 bases between them. Germline V gene lookup returns CDR1 SNHLY and CDR2 FYNNEI. CDR3 nucleotides: TGTGCCAGCCGGCAGACCCAGTACTTC. It is translated as CASRQTQYF. The complete variable domain, with remaining parts taken from reference TRBV2 and TRBJ2-5, reads EPEVTQTPSHQVTQMGQEVILRCVPISNHLYFYWYRQILGQKVEFLVSFYNNEISEKSEIFDDQFSVERPDGSNFTLKIRSTKLEDSAMYFCASRQTQYFGPGTRLLVL.

The chain uses TRBV7-3 and TRBJ2-7, with TRBD1 as a possible D gene (5 bases). This CDR3 has 16 amino acids. V lost 1 base and J 4 bases, leaving 17 bases between the germline ends. Germline V gives CDR1 SGHTA, CDR2 FQGTGA. The CDR3 DNA reads TGTGCCAGCAGCTTAAGGGGCGGAAGTACATTATACGAGCAGTACTTC. This sequence encodes CASSLRGGSTLYEQYF.

V usage is TRBV4-1 and J usage is TRBJ2-3, with 12 bases lining up with TRBD1. This CDR3 region has 18 residues. Germline assignment: CDR1 MGHRA and CDR2 YSYEKL. Trimming took 0 bases from V and 3 from J; bases not matched to a gene: 7. The CDR3 sequence: CASSQEEGQGAQTDTQYF. As DNA, the CDR3 is TGCGCCAGCAGCCAAGAAGAGGGACAGGGGGCGCAGACAGATACGCAGTATTTT.

V and J are TRBV2 and TRBJ2-1, with TRBD2 matching 15 bases. Germline V gives CDR1 SNHLY, CDR2 FYNNEI. The CDR3 has 15 residues. Trimming cost V 4 bases and J 6 bases; bases outside gene matches: 1. The CDR3 sequence is CASSGTSGRGNEQFF. CDR3 sequence (DNA): TGTGCCAGCAGTGGGACTAGCGGGAGGGGCAATGAGCAGTTCTTC.

The chain joins TRBV7-8 to TRBJ2-5; tentative D call: TRBD2 (6 bases). With 6 bases removed from V and 1 base from J, the gap between germline ends came to 12 bases. Germline values: CDR1 SGHVS, CDR2 FQNEAQ. CDR3 length equals 14 residues. The CDR3 DNA reads as TGTGCCAGCAGTTCTCCTAGCGTCCAAGAGACCCAGTACTTC. Protein sequence: CASSSPSVQETQYF.

The chain recombines TRBV5-4 with TRBJ1-2; D remains ambiguous. This CDR3 is built from 14 residues. Germline V gene data show CDR1 as SGHNT and CDR2 as YYREEE (reference sequence). Trimming pared 0 bases from V and 4 bases from J, leaving 10 bases between. Written as DNA, the CDR3 is TGTGCCAGCAGCTTGGGGATCGAGGTCTATGGCTACACCTTC. Protein: CASSLGIEVYGYTF.

The J gene is TRBJ2-7, the V gene TRBV7-9, with 7 bases aligning to TRBD1. The V segment lost 1 base and the J segment 6 bases; nucleotides outside the gene matches: 3. Germline CDR1 is SEHNR and CDR2 is FQNEAQ (reference sequence). The CDR3 extends over 13 amino acids. CDR3 in DNA: TGTGCCAGCAGCTTAGAGGGGGCCCGCGAGCAGTACTTC. Protein sequence: CASSLEGAREQYF.